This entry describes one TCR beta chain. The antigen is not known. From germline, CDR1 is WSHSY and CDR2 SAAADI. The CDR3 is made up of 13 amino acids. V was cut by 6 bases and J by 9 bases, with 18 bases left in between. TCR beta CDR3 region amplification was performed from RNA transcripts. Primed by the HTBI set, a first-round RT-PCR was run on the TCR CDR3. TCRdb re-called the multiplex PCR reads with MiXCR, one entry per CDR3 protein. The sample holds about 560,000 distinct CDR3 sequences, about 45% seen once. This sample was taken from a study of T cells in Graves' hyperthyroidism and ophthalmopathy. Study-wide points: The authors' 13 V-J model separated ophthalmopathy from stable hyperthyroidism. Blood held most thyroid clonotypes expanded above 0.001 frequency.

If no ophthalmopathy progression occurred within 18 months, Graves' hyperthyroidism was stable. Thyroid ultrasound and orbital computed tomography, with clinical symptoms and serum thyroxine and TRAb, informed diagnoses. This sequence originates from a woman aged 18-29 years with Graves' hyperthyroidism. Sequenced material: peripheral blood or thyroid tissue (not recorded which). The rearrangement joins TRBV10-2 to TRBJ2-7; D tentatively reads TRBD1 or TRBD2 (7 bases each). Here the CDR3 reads CASSSGGEGLQYF. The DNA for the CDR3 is TGCGCCAGCAGCTCAGGGGGGGAGGGCCTGCAGTACTTC.